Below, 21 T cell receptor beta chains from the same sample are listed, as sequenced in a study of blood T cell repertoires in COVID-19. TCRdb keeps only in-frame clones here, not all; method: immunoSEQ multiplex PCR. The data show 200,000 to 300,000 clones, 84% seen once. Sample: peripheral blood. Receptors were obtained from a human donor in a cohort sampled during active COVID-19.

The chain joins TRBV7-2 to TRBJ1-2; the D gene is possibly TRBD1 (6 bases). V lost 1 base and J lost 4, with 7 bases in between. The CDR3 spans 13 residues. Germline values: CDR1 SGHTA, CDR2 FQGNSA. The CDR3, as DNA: TGTGCCAGCAGCTTAGACAGGGCCTATGGCTACACCTTC. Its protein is CASSLDRAYGYTF.

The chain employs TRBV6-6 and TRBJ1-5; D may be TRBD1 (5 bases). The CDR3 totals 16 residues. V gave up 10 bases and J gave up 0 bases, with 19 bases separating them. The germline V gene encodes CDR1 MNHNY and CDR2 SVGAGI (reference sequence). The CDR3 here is CATSWAGRYSNQPQHF. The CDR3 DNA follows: TGTGCCACCTCATGGGCAGGGAGGTATAGCAATCAGCCCCAGCATTTT.

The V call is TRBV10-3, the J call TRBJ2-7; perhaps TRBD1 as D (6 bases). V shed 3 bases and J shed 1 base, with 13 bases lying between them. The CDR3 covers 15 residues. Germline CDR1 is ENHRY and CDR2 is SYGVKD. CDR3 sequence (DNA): TGTGCCATCAGTGATCCCGGGACAAGGTCCTACGAGCAGTACTTC. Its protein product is CAISDPGTRSYEQYF.

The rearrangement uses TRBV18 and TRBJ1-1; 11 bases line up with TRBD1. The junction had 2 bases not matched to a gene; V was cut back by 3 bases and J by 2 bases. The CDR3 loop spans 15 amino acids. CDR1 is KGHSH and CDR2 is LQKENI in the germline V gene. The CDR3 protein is CASSPGTGGNTEAFF. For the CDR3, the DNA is TGTGCCAGCTCACCTGGGACAGGGGGAAACACTGAAGCTTTCTTT.

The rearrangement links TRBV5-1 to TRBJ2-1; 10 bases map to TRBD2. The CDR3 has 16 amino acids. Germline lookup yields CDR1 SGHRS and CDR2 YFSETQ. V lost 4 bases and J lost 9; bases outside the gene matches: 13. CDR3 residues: CASSHGWTSGGGEQFF. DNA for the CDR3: TGCGCCAGCAGCCATGGATGGACTAGCGGAGGAGGTGAGCAGTTCTTC.

The CDR3 spells CASNSDRVLGDQETQYF. The CDR3 DNA sequence: TGTGCCAGCAACTCGGACCGAGTTCTCGGGGATCAAGAGACCCAGTACTTC. The chain has TRBV3-1 (or the pseudogene TRBV3-2) and TRBJ2-5, with D possibly matching TRBD2 (5 bases). Germline V gives CDR1 LGHDT, CDR2 YNNKEL (reference sequence). Trimming took off 7 bases at V and 2 bases at J, with 23 bases between the two ends. The CDR3 spans 17 residues.

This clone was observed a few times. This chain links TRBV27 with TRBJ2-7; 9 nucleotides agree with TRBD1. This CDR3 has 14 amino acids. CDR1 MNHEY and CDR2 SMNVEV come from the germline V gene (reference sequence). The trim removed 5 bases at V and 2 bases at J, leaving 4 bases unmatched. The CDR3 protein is CASSPYRGPYEQYF. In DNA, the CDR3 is TGTGCCAGCAGTCCGTACAGGGGGCCCTACGAGCAGTACTTC.

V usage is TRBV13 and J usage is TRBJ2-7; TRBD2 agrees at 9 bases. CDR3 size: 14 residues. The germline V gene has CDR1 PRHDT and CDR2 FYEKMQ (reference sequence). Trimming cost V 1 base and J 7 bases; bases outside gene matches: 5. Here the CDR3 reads CASSLVAGEREQYF. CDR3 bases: TGTGCCAGCAGCTTAGTAGCGGGAGAACGGGAGCAGTACTTC.

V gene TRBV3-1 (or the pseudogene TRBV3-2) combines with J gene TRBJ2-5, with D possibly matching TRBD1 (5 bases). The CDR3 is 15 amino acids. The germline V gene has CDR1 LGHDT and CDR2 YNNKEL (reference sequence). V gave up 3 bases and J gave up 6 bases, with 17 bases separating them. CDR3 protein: CASSQALQGLQTQYF. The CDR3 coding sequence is TGTGCCAGCAGCCAGGCCCTCCAGGGTCTCCAGACCCAGTACTTC.

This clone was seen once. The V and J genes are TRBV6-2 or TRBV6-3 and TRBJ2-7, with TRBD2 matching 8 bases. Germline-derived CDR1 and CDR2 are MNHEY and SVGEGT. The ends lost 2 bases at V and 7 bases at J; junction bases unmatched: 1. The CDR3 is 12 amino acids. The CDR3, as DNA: TGTGCCAGCAGTTACCTAGCGGGTGAGCAGTACTTC. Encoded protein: CASSYLAGEQYF.

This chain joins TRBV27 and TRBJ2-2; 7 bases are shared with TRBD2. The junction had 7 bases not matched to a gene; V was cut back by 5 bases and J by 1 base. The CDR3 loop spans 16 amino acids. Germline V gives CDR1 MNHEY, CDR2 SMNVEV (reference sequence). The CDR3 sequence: CASSPSGRGNTGELFF. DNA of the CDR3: TGTGCCAGCAGTCCCTCGGGGAGGGGGAACACCGGGGAGCTGTTTTTT.

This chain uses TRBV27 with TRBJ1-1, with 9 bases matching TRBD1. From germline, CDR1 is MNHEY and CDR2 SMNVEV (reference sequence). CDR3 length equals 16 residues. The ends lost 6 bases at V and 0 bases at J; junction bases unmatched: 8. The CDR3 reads CASRGTGMGVNTEAFF. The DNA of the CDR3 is TGTGCCAGCAGGGGGACAGGGATGGGGGTGAACACTGAAGCTTTCTTT.

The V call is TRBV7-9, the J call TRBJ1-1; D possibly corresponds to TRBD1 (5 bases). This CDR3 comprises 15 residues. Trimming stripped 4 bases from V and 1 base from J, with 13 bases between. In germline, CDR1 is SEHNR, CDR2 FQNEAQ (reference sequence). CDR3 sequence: CASSSVVGGNTEAFF. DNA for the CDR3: TGTGCCAGCAGCTCCGTGGTGGGGGGGAACACTGAAGCTTTCTTT.

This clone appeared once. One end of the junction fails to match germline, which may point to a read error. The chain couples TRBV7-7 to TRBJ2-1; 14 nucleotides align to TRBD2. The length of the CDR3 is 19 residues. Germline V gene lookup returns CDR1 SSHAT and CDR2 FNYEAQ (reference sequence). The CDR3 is CASSALPVGLAGDFHEQFF. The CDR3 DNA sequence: TGTGCTAGCAGCGCTCTCCCGGTGGGACTAGCGGGAGACTTCCATGAGCAGTTCTTC.

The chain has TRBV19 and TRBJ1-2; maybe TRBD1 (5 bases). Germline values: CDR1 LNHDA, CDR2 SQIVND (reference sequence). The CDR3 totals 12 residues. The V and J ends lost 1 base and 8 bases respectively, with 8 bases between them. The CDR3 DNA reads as TGTGCCAGTAGTATAGGACAGTCGGGCTACACCTTC. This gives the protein CASSIGQSGYTF.

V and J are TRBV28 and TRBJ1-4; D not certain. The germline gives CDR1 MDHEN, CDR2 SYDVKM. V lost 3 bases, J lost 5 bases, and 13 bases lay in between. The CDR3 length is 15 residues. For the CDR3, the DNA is TGTGCCAGCAGTTTTCAGGAGGGAAGAAATGAAAAACTGTTTTTT. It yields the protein CASSFQEGRNEKLFF.

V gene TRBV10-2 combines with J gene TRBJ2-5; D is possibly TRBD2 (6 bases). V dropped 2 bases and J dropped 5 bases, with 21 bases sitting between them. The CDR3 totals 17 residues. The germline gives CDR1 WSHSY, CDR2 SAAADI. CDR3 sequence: CASSERRGRDFEETQYF. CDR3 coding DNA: TGCGCCAGCAGTGAGAGACGTGGGCGGGACTTCGAGGAGACCCAGTACTTC.

The CDR3 spells CATSDRSSNQPQHF. The CDR3 coding sequence is TGTGCCACCAGTGACAGAAGTAGCAATCAGCCCCAGCATTTT. This sequence joins TRBV24-1 and TRBJ1-5, with D hard to call. V was cut by 4 bases and J by 0 bases, with 6 bases left in between. In germline, CDR1 is KGHDR, CDR2 SFDVKD. The CDR3 has 14 amino acids.

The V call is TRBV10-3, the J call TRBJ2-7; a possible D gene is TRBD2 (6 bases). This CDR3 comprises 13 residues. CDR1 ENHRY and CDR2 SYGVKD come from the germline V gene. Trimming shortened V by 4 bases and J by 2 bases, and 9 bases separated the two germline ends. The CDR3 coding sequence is TGTGCCATCAGTGTGGAGGGCGCCTACGAGCAGTACTTC. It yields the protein CAISVEGAYEQYF.

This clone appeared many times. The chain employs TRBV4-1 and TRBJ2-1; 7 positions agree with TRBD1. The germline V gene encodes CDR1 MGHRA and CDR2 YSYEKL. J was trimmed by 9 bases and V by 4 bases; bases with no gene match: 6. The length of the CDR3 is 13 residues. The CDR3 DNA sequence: TGCGCCAGCAGCCTGCCACAGGGGATTGAGCAGTTCTTC. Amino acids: CASSLPQGIEQFF.

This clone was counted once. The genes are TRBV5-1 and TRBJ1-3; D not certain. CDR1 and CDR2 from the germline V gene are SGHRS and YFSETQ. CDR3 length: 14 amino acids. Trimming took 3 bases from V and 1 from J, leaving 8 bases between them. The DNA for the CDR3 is TGCGCCAGCAGCTCGGGATTGTCTGGAAACACCATATATTTT. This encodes CASSSGLSGNTIYF.